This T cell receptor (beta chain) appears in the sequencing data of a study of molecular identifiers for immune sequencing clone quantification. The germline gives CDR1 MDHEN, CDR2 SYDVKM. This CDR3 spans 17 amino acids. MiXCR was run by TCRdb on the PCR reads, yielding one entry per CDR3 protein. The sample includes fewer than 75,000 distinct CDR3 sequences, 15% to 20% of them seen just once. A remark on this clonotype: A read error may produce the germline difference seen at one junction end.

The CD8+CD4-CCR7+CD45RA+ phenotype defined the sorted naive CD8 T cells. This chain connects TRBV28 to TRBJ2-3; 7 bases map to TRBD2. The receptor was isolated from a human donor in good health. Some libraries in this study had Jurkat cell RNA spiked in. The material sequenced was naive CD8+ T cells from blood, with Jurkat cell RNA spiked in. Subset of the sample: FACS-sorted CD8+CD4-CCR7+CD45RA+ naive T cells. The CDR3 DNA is TGTGCCAGCAGATCACGGCGGGAGCGGCGTCTCACAGATACGCAGCACTTT. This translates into CASRSRRERRLTDTQHF.